The 31 T cell receptor beta chains presented below share a single source sample, sequenced in a study of blood T cell repertoires in COVID-19. Some clones are missing from TCRdb's copy, which holds only in-frame ones; the method was immunoSEQ multiplex PCR. The sample holds 53,000 or so clones, about three quarters seen once. The specimen was peripheral blood. Receptors originate from a man aged 50 to 60 with active or convalescent COVID-19.

The chain joins TRBV19 to TRBJ2-1; TRBD2 matches at 10 bases. CDR3 length: 16 residues. From germline, CDR1 is LNHDA and CDR2 SQIVND (reference sequence). The V gene end was trimmed by 5 bases and the J gene end by 4 bases; junction bases not matched to a gene: 8. In nucleotides, the CDR3 is TGTGCCAGTAGTGCCAGGACTAGCGGTTCTTACAATGAGCAGTTCTTC. Residues: CASSARTSGSYNEQFF.

The rearrangement links TRBV28 to TRBJ1-4; D might be TRBD1 (6 bases). Trimming removed 6 bases at V and 2 bases at J, with 16 bases between. CDR3 length: 16 amino acids. Germline V CDR1 and CDR2: MDHEN, SYDVKM. DNA for the CDR3: TGTGCCAGCAGCCCCTCGGGGGGCGGGACTAATGAAAAACTGTTTTTT. It codes for CASSPSGGGTNEKLFF. Variable domain in full (rest from reference TRBV28 and TRBJ1-4): DVKVTQSSRYLVKRTGEKVFLECVQDMDHENMFWYRQDPGLGLRLIYFSYDVKMKEKGDIPEGYSVSREKKERFSLILESASTNQTSMYLCASSPSGGGTNEKLFFGSGTQLSVL.

The chain links TRBV6-5 to TRBJ2-7, with 13 nucleotides matching TRBD2. The CDR3 totals 16 residues. Losses at the gene ends were 0 bases for V and 7 bases for J; bases not matched to a gene: 6. Per the germline V gene, CDR1 is MNHEY and CDR2 is SVGAGI. CDR3 sequence (DNA): TGTGCCAGCAGTTACTCAGGGACTAGCGGGGTAGGGGAGCAGTACTTC. It is translated as CASSYSGTSGVGEQYF.

The CDR3 is CASSREMTSGQRPQYF. For the CDR3, the DNA is TGTGCCAGCAGCCGCGAAATGACTAGCGGGCAACGTCCTCAGTACTTC. J is TRBJ2-7 and V is TRBV2; 10 positions agree with TRBD2. From germline, CDR1 is SNHLY and CDR2 FYNNEI. The CDR3 consists of 16 residues. J was trimmed by 10 bases and V by 6 bases; bases with no gene match: 18. The complete variable domain, with remaining parts taken from reference TRBV2 and TRBJ2-7, reads EPEVTQTPSHQVTQMGQEVILRCVPISNHLYFYWYRQILGQKVEFLVSFYNNEISEKSEIFDDQFSVERPDGSNFTLKIRSTKLEDSAMYFCASSREMTSGQRPQYFGPGTRLTVT.

The chain carries TRBV19 and TRBJ1-2, with 8 bases lining up with TRBD1. Trimming took 4 bases from V and 4 from J; bases not matched to a gene: 11. Germline V gene sequence: CDR1 LNHDA, CDR2 SQIVND (reference sequence). This CDR3 is built from 16 residues. The CDR3 DNA reads as TGTGCCAGTAGTAGCGGACAGGGCGCACCTCTCTATGGCTACACCTTC. This sequence encodes CASSSGQGAPLYGYTF. The whole variable domain, filled in from reference TRBV19 and TRBJ1-2, reads DGGITQSPKYLFRKEGQNVTLSCEQNLNHDAMYWYRQDPGQGLRLIYYSQIVNDFQKGDIAEGYSVSREKKESFPLTVTSAQKNPTAFYLCASSSGQGAPLYGYTFGSGTRLTVV.

The chain has TRBV28 and TRBJ2-7; 7 bases match TRBD2. J was trimmed by 2 bases and V by 2 bases; bases with no gene match: 3. Germline lookup yields CDR1 MDHEN and CDR2 SYDVKM. The CDR3 spans 14 residues. DNA for the CDR3: TGTGCCAGCAGTTTAGTCGCGGGAGCCTACGAGCAGTACTTC. Its translation is CASSLVAGAYEQYF.

The chain recombines TRBV19 with TRBJ2-1, with 8 positions matching TRBD1. CDR3 size: 14 residues. Germline CDR1 reads LNHDA; CDR2 reads SQIVND (reference sequence). The V segment lost 5 bases and the J segment 5 bases; nucleotides outside the gene matches: 5. In nucleotides, the CDR3 is TGTGCCAGTAGTCCCAGGACAGGGCACAATGAGCAGTTCTTC. Protein sequence: CASSPRTGHNEQFF.

This clone was seen just once. V and J are TRBV2 and TRBJ2-3; D may be TRBD1 (6 bases). CDR3 size: 15 residues. The germline V gene has CDR1 SNHLY and CDR2 FYNNEI. V was pared by 4 bases and J by 5 bases, with 16 bases between. Here the CDR3 DNA reads TGTGCCAGCAGTGTGGGAACAGGGCCGAGAGATACGCAGTATTTT. It codes for CASSVGTGPRDTQYF.

The chain recombines TRBV10-3 with TRBJ2-7; 10 bases agree with TRBD1. This CDR3 has 12 amino acids. CDR1 is ENHRY, CDR2 SYGVKD, per germline. The ends lost 9 bases at V and 5 bases at J; junction bases unmatched: 4. The CDR3 sequence is CAITGTGDEQYF. The CDR3 region has the DNA TGTGCCATTACCGGGACAGGGGACGAGCAGTACTTC.

This clone was counted once. The chain employs TRBV29-1 and TRBJ1-1, with D possibly matching TRBD1 (5 bases). The germline V gene encodes CDR1 SQVTM and CDR2 ANQGSEA. V dropped 4 bases and J dropped 3 bases, with 12 bases sitting between them. The CDR3 is 13 residues long. CDR3 DNA sequence: TGCAGCGTTGTTCGGGGGTGGTACACTGAAGCTTTCTTT. Translated, it gives CSVVRGWYTEAFF.

The chain combines TRBV7-9 with TRBJ1-4; D unresolved. The CDR3 extends over 12 amino acids. Trimming took 6 bases from V and 8 from J, leaving 10 bases between them. The germline gives CDR1 SEHNR, CDR2 FQNEAQ (reference sequence). The CDR3 region has the DNA TGTGCCAGCAGTCCAAAACAAGAAAAACTGTTTTTT. Protein product: CASSPKQEKLFF. The variable domain in full, with the rest retrieved from reference TRBV7-9 and TRBJ1-4, is DTGVSQNPRHKITKRGQNVTFRCDPISEHNRLYWYRQTLGQGPEFLTYFQNEAQLEKSRLLSDRFSAERPKGSFSTLEIQRTEQGDSAMYLCASSPKQEKLFFGSGTQLSVL.

This chain uses TRBV7-7 with TRBJ2-1; TRBD1 agrees at 8 bases. Germline V gene sequence: CDR1 SSHAT, CDR2 FNYEAQ (reference sequence). With 5 bases clipped from V and 6 bases from J, the junction kept 3 bases outside the gene matches. CDR3 length: 13 residues. The CDR3 here is CASSLDRGNEQFF. Here the CDR3 DNA reads TGTGCCAGCAGCCTAGACAGGGGCAATGAGCAGTTCTTC.

The chain carries TRBV4-1 and TRBJ1-2, with TRBD1 matching 7 bases. Germline loops: CDR1 MGHRA, CDR2 YSYEKL. V lost 1 base and J lost 4; bases outside the gene matches: 6. The length of the CDR3 is 15 residues. The CDR3 protein is CASSQGLTGSYGYTF. CDR3 sequence (DNA): TGCGCCAGCAGCCAAGGCCTGACAGGGTCCTATGGCTACACCTTC.

The chain uses TRBV5-3 and TRBJ1-5; D not certain. TRBV5-3 is identified as an open reading frame with a role that is uncertain. The CDR3 has 18 residues. Trimming pared 3 bases from V and 0 bases from J, leaving 19 bases between. The CDR3 bases are TGTGCCAGAAGCTCGTTGGGGAGCCAACGGTATAGCAATCAGCCCCAGCATTTT. As protein: CARSSLGSQRYSNQPQHF.

In this sample, this clone turned up once. The genes are TRBV7-6 and TRBJ1-4; TRBD1 matches 9 bases. The ends lost 6 bases at V and 6 bases at J; junction bases unmatched: 5. Germline lookup yields CDR1 SGHVS and CDR2 FNYEAQ. This CDR3 is 14 amino acids long. CDR3 nucleotide sequence: TGTGCCAGCAGGCCTACAGGGGGCCATGAAAAACTGTTTTTT. Translated, it gives CASRPTGGHEKLFF.

This sequence joins TRBV10-3 and TRBJ1-5, with 9 positions matching TRBD1. The germline gives CDR1 ENHRY, CDR2 SYGVKD. V dropped 6 bases and J dropped 5; count of bases not matched to a gene: 5. This CDR3 has 14 amino acids. In nucleotides, the CDR3 is TGTGCCATCAGAGGGACAGGGACCCATCAGCCCCAGCATTTT. Amino acids: CAIRGTGTHQPQHF.

The V call is TRBV12-3 or TRBV12-4, the J call TRBJ1-2; D is perhaps TRBD1 (6 bases). This CDR3 has 12 amino acids. The ends were cut back, 3 bases at V and 7 bases at J, with 9 bases in the middle. CDR3 nucleotides: TGTGCCAGCAGTTTTTCCAGGGGTGGCTACACCTTC. Translating gives CASSFSRGGYTF.

This clone was counted at least ten times. This chain connects TRBV5-1 to TRBJ2-7, with 9 nucleotides matching TRBD1. Germline V lookup: CDR1 SGHRS, CDR2 YFSETQ. With V trimmed by 4 bases and J by 10 bases, 12 bases remained unmatched. This CDR3 is 14 amino acids long. The CDR3 is CASSRTPGQGNQYF. The CDR3 nucleotides are TGCGCCAGCAGCCGCACACCGGGACAGGGAAACCAGTACTTC.

This clone showed up just once. The chain couples TRBV5-6 to TRBJ1-2; 9 nucleotides agree with TRBD1. V lost 0 bases and J lost 4; bases outside the gene matches: 4. Germline CDR1 reads SGHDT; CDR2 reads YYEEEE. CDR3 length: 15 residues. CDR3 amino acids: CASSLADRGPYGYTF. CDR3 DNA sequence: TGTGCCAGCAGCTTGGCGGACAGGGGACCCTATGGCTACACCTTC.

The chain recombines TRBV11-2 with TRBJ2-7; 7 positions agree with TRBD1. The CDR3 length is 13 residues. V lost 0 bases, J lost 11 bases, and 7 bases stayed unmatched. Germline V lookup: CDR1 SGHAT, CDR2 FQNNGV. CDR3 coding DNA: TGTGCCAGCAGCTTAGAGCCTCGGACAGGAGAGTACTTC. It codes for CASSLEPRTGEYF.

This chain connects TRBV5-4 to TRBJ2-7; TRBD2 agrees at 8 bases. Looked up from germline, CDR1 is SGHNT and CDR2 is YYREEE (reference sequence). This CDR3 has 14 amino acids. V was pared by 4 bases and J by 3 bases, with 6 bases of the junction left unmatched. As DNA, the CDR3 is TGTGCCAGCAGCATCGGGACTAGAATCTACGAGCAGTACTTC. It yields the protein CASSIGTRIYEQYF. Looking up the rest from reference TRBV5-4 and TRBJ2-7 gives the full variable domain: ETGVTQSPTHLIKTRGQQVTLRCSSQSGHNTVSWYQQALGQGPQFIFQYYREEENGRGNFPPRFSGLQFPNYSSELNVNALELDDSALYLCASSIGTRIYEQYFGPGTRLTVT.

The V and J genes are TRBV6-5 and TRBJ1-5; D remains ambiguous. The CDR3 is 13 residues long. V was clipped by 6 bases and J by 5 bases, with 11 bases between them. The germline V gene encodes CDR1 MNHEY and CDR2 SVGAGI. CDR3 loop: CASRLTADQPQHF. In nucleotides, the CDR3 is TGTGCCAGCAGACTTACAGCCGATCAGCCCCAGCATTTT.

V and J are TRBV15 and TRBJ1-6; D call uncertain. Per the germline V gene, CDR1 is LNHNV and CDR2 is YYDKDF (reference sequence). Trimming took 0 bases from V and 10 from J, leaving 16 bases between them. This CDR3 has 16 amino acids. The CDR3 sequence: CATSRDLSGEYSPLHF. The CDR3, as DNA: TGTGCCACCAGCAGAGATCTCTCCGGGGAGTACTCACCCCTCCACTTT.

The rearrangement uses TRBV19 and TRBJ2-1, with D uncertain. The CDR3 sequence is 11 residues long. The V gene's germline CDR1 is LNHDA and CDR2 SQIVND (reference sequence). The V gene lost 7 bases and the J gene lost 10 bases, with 11 bases spanning the gap. The CDR3 sequence: CASTSRKEQFF. CDR3 bases: TGTGCCAGTACATCGCGAAAGGAGCAGTTCTTC.

The rearrangement joins TRBV19 to TRBJ2-1; 16 positions match TRBD2. V was clipped by 3 bases and J by 5 bases; unmatched bases: 1. Germline-derived CDR1 and CDR2 are LNHDA and SQIVND (reference sequence). The CDR3 extends over 16 amino acids. The CDR3 sequence: CASSMGLAGGDNEQFF. As DNA, the CDR3 is TGTGCCAGTAGTATGGGACTAGCGGGGGGGGACAATGAGCAGTTCTTC.

This chain links TRBV19 with TRBJ2-1; D uncertain. The ends were cut back, 3 bases at V and 7 bases at J, with 16 bases in the middle. The CDR3 length is 15 residues. The germline CDR1 and CDR2 sequences are LNHDA and SQIVND (reference sequence). Here the CDR3 DNA reads TGTGCCAGTAGTATTATTCCAGGTGTTGGAAATGAGCAGTTCTTC. Translating gives CASSIIPGVGNEQFF.

The J gene is TRBJ2-1, the V gene TRBV7-9, with unresolved D. Deletions cut 5 bases from V and 6 bases from J, with 17 bases between. The CDR3 totals 15 residues. Germline values: CDR1 SEHNR, CDR2 FQNEAQ (reference sequence). The CDR3 DNA reads TGTGCCAGCAGCCCGCATGGTGAGGTAGTCAATGAGCAGTTCTTC. This codes for CASSPHGEVVNEQFF.

The chain employs TRBV7-2 and TRBJ1-5; 11 bases match TRBD1. The germline V gene has CDR1 SGHTA and CDR2 FQGNSA. With V trimmed by 1 base and J by 5 bases, 1 base remained unmatched. The CDR3 runs 15 residues. Here the CDR3 reads CASSLGDRGDQPQHF. The DNA of the CDR3 is TGTGCCAGCAGCTTAGGGGACAGGGGGGATCAGCCCCAGCATTTT.

The chain uses TRBV18 and TRBJ1-2; the D is unclear. Germline V CDR1 and CDR2: KGHSH, LQKENI. With 3 bases removed from V and 7 bases from J, the gap between germline ends came to 15 bases. This CDR3 is built from 14 residues. DNA of the CDR3: TGTGCCAGCTCACCCTACAGCCAAGCTGGTGGCTACACCTTC. Translation: CASSPYSQAGGYTF.

The rearrangement uses TRBV19 and TRBJ1-4; D might be TRBD1 (5 bases). The CDR3 has 15 residues. V was trimmed by 6 bases and J by 5 bases, leaving 16 bases between them. Germline values: CDR1 LNHDA, CDR2 SQIVND (reference sequence). CDR3 sequence reads: CASSLEGRGNEKLFF. The DNA for the CDR3 is TGTGCCAGTAGCCTGGAGGGACGGGGGAATGAAAAACTGTTTTTT.

The rearrangement joins TRBV10-3 to TRBJ1-4; 7 bases are a match to TRBD1. This CDR3 region has 15 residues. J lost 4 bases, V lost 5 bases, and 7 bases had no gene match. Per germline, CDR1 ENHRY and CDR2 SYGVKD. CDR3 in amino acids: CAISPEGARNEKLFF. DNA for the CDR3: TGTGCCATCAGTCCTGAGGGGGCGCGTAATGAAAAACTGTTTTTT.